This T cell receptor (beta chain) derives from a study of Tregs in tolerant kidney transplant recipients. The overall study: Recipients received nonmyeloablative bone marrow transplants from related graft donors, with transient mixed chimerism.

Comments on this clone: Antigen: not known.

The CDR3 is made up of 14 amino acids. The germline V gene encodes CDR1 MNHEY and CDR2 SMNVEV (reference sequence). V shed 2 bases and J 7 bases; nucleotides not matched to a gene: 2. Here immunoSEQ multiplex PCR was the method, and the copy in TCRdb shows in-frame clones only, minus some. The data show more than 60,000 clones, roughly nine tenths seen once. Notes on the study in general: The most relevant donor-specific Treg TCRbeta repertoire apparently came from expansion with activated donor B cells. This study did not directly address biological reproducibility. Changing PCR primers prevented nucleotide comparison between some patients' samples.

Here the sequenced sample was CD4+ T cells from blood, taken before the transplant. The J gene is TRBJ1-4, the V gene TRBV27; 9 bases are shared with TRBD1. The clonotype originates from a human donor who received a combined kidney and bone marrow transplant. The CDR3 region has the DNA TGTGCCAGCAGTTTAAACAGGGGGCGTGAAAAACTGTTTTTT. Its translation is CASSLNRGREKLFF.